These 29 T cell receptor beta chains were all obtained from the same sample, sequenced in a study of cytomegalovirus exposure and HLA in healthy donors. PCR involved 60 Vbeta and 13 Jbeta primers. Method: immunoSEQ multiplex PCR; TCRdb's copy keeps in-frame clones and lacks some. The table shows fewer than 100,000 clones, with around 80% occurring only once. Specimen: PBMCs. These receptors were collected from a male donor in good health and CMV-seronegative.

The chain links TRBV10-3 to TRBJ1-4; the D gene is possibly TRBD1 (6 bases). The length of the CDR3 is 15 residues. Germline V gene lookup returns CDR1 ENHRY and CDR2 SYGVKD. The ends were cut back, 9 bases at V and 3 bases at J, with 17 bases in the middle. This CDR3 is CAISDSKEANEKLFF. The CDR3 nucleotides are TGTGCCATTTCGGACAGCAAAGAAGCTAATGAAAAACTGTTTTTT.

The chain employs TRBV7-2 and TRBJ1-6, with 9 bases identical to TRBD1. The CDR3 totals 17 residues. V shed 5 bases, J shed 4 bases, and the junction held 9 bases outside the gene matches. Germline CDR1 is SGHTA and CDR2 is FQGNSA. This CDR3 is CASSTQQGATYNSPLHF. Here the CDR3 DNA reads TGTGCCAGCAGCACCCAACAGGGGGCGACGTATAATTCACCCCTCCACTTT.

This clone was seen a single time. CDR3 in amino acids: CASSHNSGAYNEQFF. The DNA of the CDR3 is TGTGCCAGCAGCCATAATAGCGGGGCTTACAATGAGCAGTTCTTC. The rearrangement links TRBV4-2 to TRBJ2-1, with TRBD2 matching over 8 bases. Germline V gene data show CDR1 as LGHNA and CDR2 as YNFKEQ. The trim removed 3 bases at V and 4 bases at J, leaving 5 bases unmatched. The CDR3 has 15 residues.

The rearrangement links TRBV9 to TRBJ2-3; 7 bases agree with TRBD1. The V gene end was trimmed by 4 bases and the J gene end by 2 bases; junction bases not matched to a gene: 16. This CDR3 contains 18 residues. CDR1 and CDR2 (germline): SGDLS, YYNGEE. In DNA, the CDR3 is TGTGCCAGCAGCCAAGAGGGACAGAGCTTCCCAGACACAGATACGCAGTATTTT. Its protein product is CASSQEGQSFPDTDTQYF. The entire variable domain, with the rest obtained from reference TRBV9 and TRBJ2-3, is as follows: DSGVTQTPKHLITATGQRVTLRCSPRSGDLSVYWYQQSLDQGLQFLIQYYNGEERAKGNILERFSAQQFPDLHSELNLSSLELGDSALYFCASSQEGQSFPDTDTQYFGPGTRLTVL.

The chain links TRBV9 to TRBJ1-4; maybe TRBD1 (5 bases). CDR1 and CDR2 from the germline V gene are SGDLS and YYNGEE. The CDR3 is 13 amino acids. Trimming took off 0 bases at V and 9 bases at J, with 9 bases between the two ends. The CDR3 sequence: CASSVGSGQKLFF. Here the CDR3 DNA reads TGTGCCAGCAGCGTAGGGTCAGGGCAAAAACTGTTTTTT.

The chain links TRBV19 to TRBJ2-5, with a tentative D call TRBD1 (6 bases). The ends were cut back, 8 bases at V and 9 bases at J, with 22 bases in the middle. Germline V lookup: CDR1 LNHDA, CDR2 SQIVND (reference sequence). The CDR3 spans 14 residues. CDR3 DNA: TGTGCCAGTGCCGCGACCAGGACAGACTCGGCCCAGTACTTC. It is translated as CASAATRTDSAQYF.

The V call is TRBV29-1, the J call TRBJ2-5; 8 nucleotides align to TRBD1. Germline V lookup: CDR1 SQVTM, CDR2 ANQGSEA. The CDR3 runs to 12 residues. Unmatched junction bases numbered 5, after V lost 6 bases and J lost 5 bases. The CDR3 bases are TGCAGCGTGGAGACAGGGGAGGAGACCCAGTACTTC. It encodes CSVETGEETQYF.

This chain links TRBV6-1 with TRBJ1-1; no definite D call. The CDR3 is made up of 13 amino acids. Germline V gene data show CDR1 as MNHNS and CDR2 as SASEGT. Trimming removed 4 bases from V and 1 base from J, with 7 bases in between. The CDR3 protein is CASSALQNTEAFF. The CDR3 DNA reads TGTGCCAGCAGTGCACTACAGAACACTGAAGCTTTCTTT.

The chain recombines TRBV30 with TRBJ2-5; 11 bases agree with TRBD2. Per germline, CDR1 GTSNPN and CDR2 SVGIG (reference sequence). V was clipped by 8 bases and J by 3 bases; unmatched bases: 5. The CDR3 sequence is 13 residues long. CDR3 in amino acids: CARTSGLKETQYF. CDR3 coding DNA: TGTGCCCGGACTAGCGGGCTGAAAGAGACCCAGTACTTC.

The DNA for the CDR3 is TGTGCCAGCAGCCCGGGACTACAAGAGACCCAGTACTTC. It is translated as CASSPGLQETQYF. The chain links TRBV7-9 to TRBJ2-5, with TRBD2 matching over 7 bases. Germline V gene lookup returns CDR1 SEHNR and CDR2 FQNEAQ (reference sequence). Germline trimming cut 5 bases from V and 2 bases from J; bases unmatched to any gene: 2. The CDR3 is 13 residues long.

This chain links TRBV20-1 with TRBJ2-1; unclear D gene. The CDR3 loop spans 11 amino acids. Trimming pared 3 bases from V and 7 bases from J, leaving 7 bases between. The germline gives CDR1 DFQATT, CDR2 SNEGSKA (reference sequence). Here the CDR3 reads CSASSTNEQFF. As DNA, the CDR3 is TGCAGTGCTAGCTCCACAAATGAGCAGTTCTTC.

The CDR3 is CASSSGSETQYF. The CDR3 DNA is TGTGCCAGCAGCTCAGGGTCGGAGACCCAGTACTTC. The V and J genes are TRBV7-2 and TRBJ2-5; a weak D match, TRBD1 (5 bases). CDR1 is SGHTA and CDR2 is FQGNSA in the germline V gene. V lost 4 bases to trimming and J lost 5 bases, with 8 bases between them. The CDR3 contains 12 residues.

This clone was observed a single time. This sequence joins TRBV28 and TRBJ2-7; 8 nucleotides align to TRBD2. The trim removed 4 bases at V and 4 bases at J, leaving 12 bases unmatched. The germline V gene encodes CDR1 MDHEN and CDR2 SYDVKM. CDR3 length equals 16 residues. CDR3 coding DNA: TGTGCCAGCAGTTCCCCCCAACTAGCGGCTTATTACGAGCAGTACTTC. Protein product: CASSSPQLAAYYEQYF.

The genes are TRBV28 and TRBJ2-7, with a tentative D call TRBD2 (6 bases). The CDR3 covers 15 residues. The germline V and J ends were trimmed by 6 bases and 3 bases, with 18 bases remaining between them. Germline CDR1 reads MDHEN; CDR2 reads SYDVKM. CDR3 DNA sequence: TGTGCCAGCAGCCCCTTTTCGGGGGTATACTACGAGCAGTACTTC. This codes for CASSPFSGVYYEQYF.

The chain carries TRBV5-4 and TRBJ2-2; 7 bases align to TRBD1. Germline V lookup: CDR1 SGHNT, CDR2 YYREEE (reference sequence). Trimming took 2 bases from V and 6 from J; bases not matched to a gene: 1. The CDR3 is made up of 13 amino acids. CDR3 sequence: CASSLQGSGELFF. CDR3 nucleotide sequence: TGTGCCAGCAGCTTACAGGGGTCCGGGGAGCTGTTTTTT.

This chain uses TRBV21-1 with TRBJ1-2; TRBD1, the table's D call, was not compared with the DNA. TRBV21-1 is a listed pseudogene. The CDR3 length is 17 residues. This chain's CDR3 is CASWNPPKDGTGFGYTF. The CDR3 DNA reads as TGTGCCAGCTGGAATCCACCGAAAGACGGGACAGGGTTTGGCTACACCTTC.

This clone was recorded only once. The chain couples TRBV10-1 to TRBJ2-1; TRBD1 agrees at 7 bases. Trimming cost V 3 bases and J 2 bases; bases outside gene matches: 4. Per the germline V gene, CDR1 is WNHNN and CDR2 is SYGVQD (reference sequence). The CDR3 consists of 15 residues. The CDR3 spells CASSDPQGAYNEQFF. CDR3 nucleotides: TGCGCCAGCAGTGACCCGCAGGGGGCCTACAATGAGCAGTTCTTC.

As to this clone: It is unclear where the CDR3 begins or ends on the DNA, so no DNA is shown, and the CDR3 is as TCRdb lists it. This sequence joins TRBV29-1 and TRBJ1-5; the D segment call TRBD1 is taken from the table without a DNA check. Termini included, the CDR3 measures 14 amino acids. The germline gives CDR1 SQVTM, CDR2 ANQGSEA. The CDR3 loop is CSVGTGTANQPQNF.

V and J are TRBV9 and TRBJ2-7; 10 bases agree with TRBD2. This CDR3 is 15 amino acids long. Trimming took 0 bases from V and 7 from J; bases not matched to a gene: 7. CDR1 and CDR2 (germline): SGDLS, YYNGEE. The CDR3 reads CASSVDIAGGQEQYF. The CDR3 nucleotides read TGTGCCAGCAGCGTAGATATAGCGGGGGGCCAAGAGCAGTACTTC. Using reference TRBV9 and TRBJ2-7 for the parts outside the CDR3, the full variable domain is DSGVTQTPKHLITATGQRVTLRCSPRSGDLSVYWYQQSLDQGLQFLIQYYNGEERAKGNILERFSAQQFPDLHSELNLSSLELGDSALYFCASSVDIAGGQEQYFGPGTRLTVT.

The V and J genes are TRBV7-8 and TRBJ1-5; 8 bases align to TRBD1. The CDR3 totals 14 residues. The V segment lost 4 bases and the J segment 8 bases; nucleotides outside the gene matches: 7. Germline V gives CDR1 SGHVS, CDR2 FQNEAQ. CDR3 nucleotides: TGTGCCAGCAGCTCGCAGGGGGCAGGGGAGCCCCAGCATTTT. The encoded protein is CASSSQGAGEPQHF.

V usage is TRBV2 and J usage is TRBJ2-2, with D maybe TRBD2 (5 bases). This CDR3 has 15 residues. Deletions cut 7 bases from V and 0 bases from J, with 12 bases between. CDR1 and CDR2 from the germline V gene are SNHLY and FYNNEI. The CDR3 sequence is CASTRTGSNTGELFF. CDR3 nucleotides: TGTGCCAGCACCCGGACTGGCTCGAACACCGGGGAGCTGTTTTTT.

This clone turned up a few times. This chain joins TRBV9 and TRBJ2-3, with D unclear. Trimming took 0 bases from V and 4 from J, leaving 9 bases between them. Looked up from germline, CDR1 is SGDLS and CDR2 is YYNGEE. This CDR3 is built from 14 residues. CDR3 region: CASSVVSGSDTQYF. The DNA for the CDR3 is TGTGCCAGCAGCGTAGTGTCAGGTTCAGATACGCAGTATTTT.

The V call is TRBV5-1, the J call TRBJ2-2; 16 bases are a match to TRBD2. This CDR3 is built from 20 residues. Germline V CDR1 and CDR2: SGHRS, YFSETQ. V lost 5 bases, J lost 0 bases, and 10 bases stayed unmatched. CDR3 sequence: CASREGQGLAGGTNTGELFF. As DNA, the CDR3 is TGCGCCAGCAGAGAAGGACAGGGACTAGCGGGGGGGACGAACACCGGGGAGCTGTTTTTT.

The rearrangement links TRBV5-1 to TRBJ2-7, with 10 bases fitting TRBD1. CDR1 is SGHRS and CDR2 is YFSETQ in the germline V gene. CDR3 length: 15 residues. Trimming took 1 base from V and 3 from J; bases not matched to a gene: 4. The CDR3 sequence is CASSLLGQGNYEQYF. The CDR3 nucleotides read TGCGCCAGCAGCTTGTTGGGACAGGGGAACTACGAGCAGTACTTC.

The rearrangement joins TRBV30 to TRBJ2-1; TRBD2 matches at 12 bases. The J segment lost 7 bases and the V segment lost 1 base, leaving 5 bases of the junction unmatched. Germline V CDR1 and CDR2: GTSNPN, SVGIG (reference sequence). CDR3 length: 15 amino acids. CDR3 sequence: CAWSDGLAGGNEQFF. CDR3 DNA sequence: TGTGCCTGGAGTGATGGGCTAGCGGGAGGGAATGAGCAGTTCTTC.

J is TRBJ1-2 and V is TRBV4-3; TRBD1 agrees at 7 bases. Germline assignment: CDR1 LGHNA and CDR2 YSLEER. J gave up 5 bases and V 0 bases, and 15 bases lay outside the gene matches. The CDR3 has 18 amino acids. CDR3 nucleotide sequence: TGCGCCAGCAGCCAAGAGCCTCAGTGGCACAGGGGACATTATGGCTACACCTTC. This codes for CASSQEPQWHRGHYGYTF.

The chain uses TRBV11-2 and TRBJ2-2; 7 bases are shared with TRBD2. This CDR3 comprises 15 residues. Germline V CDR1 and CDR2: SGHAT, FQNNGV. Trimming took 7 bases from V and 3 from J; bases not matched to a gene: 8. The CDR3 region has the DNA TGTGCCAGCATCCCGGGACTAACTTACACCGGGGAGCTGTTTTTT. Amino acid sequence: CASIPGLTYTGELFF.

The rearrangement uses TRBV7-2 and TRBJ2-7, with 9 bases lining up with TRBD1. The junction had 5 bases not matched to a gene; V was cut back by 5 bases and J by 3 bases. Germline lookup yields CDR1 SGHTA and CDR2 FQGNSA. The CDR3 runs 14 residues. This chain's CDR3 is CASSQATGGYEQYF. The CDR3 nucleotides are TGTGCCAGCAGCCAAGCGACAGGGGGCTACGAGCAGTACTTC. Full variable domain (outside the CDR3, taken from reference TRBV7-2 and TRBJ2-7): GAGVSQSPSNKVTEKGKDVELRCDPISGHTALYWYRQSLGQGLEFLIYFQGNSAPDKSGLPSDRFSAERTGGSVSTLTIQRTQQEDSAVYLCASSQATGGYEQYFGPGTRLTVT.

The rearrangement joins TRBV5-1 to TRBJ2-1, with 7 bases matching TRBD2. From germline, CDR1 is SGHRS and CDR2 YFSETQ. After removal of 4 bases from V and 1 base from J, the junction contained 8 bases not matched to a gene. The CDR3 contains 16 residues. This chain's CDR3 is CASSRVSGGSYNEQFF. The CDR3 DNA is TGCGCCAGCAGCCGGGTTTCGGGAGGTTCCTACAATGAGCAGTTCTTC.